This T cell receptor beta chain was obtained from a study of blood T cell repertoires in COVID-19. Across the whole study: The United States, Italy and Spain were the sources of the acute and convalescent COVID-19 samples. Sources were T cells, B-cell-depleted T cells, or PBMCs; the material itself was cDNA or gDNA.

Germline CDR1 and CDR2: SGHTA and FQGNSA. The ends were cut back, 7 bases at V and 5 bases at J, with 18 bases in the middle. This CDR3 is 15 amino acids long. The authors' processing: Nucleated cell number was recorded as an estimate derived from reference gene primer amplification. Using immunoSEQ multiplex PCR, the repertoire was profiled, and TCRdb retains in-frame clones only, with some absent. For V, J and clone size, that table is used; D and trimming come from the DNA. This sample has 200,000 to 250,000 clones, with around 80% found just once. The chain couples TRBV7-2 to TRBJ2-1; a possible D gene is TRBD2 (6 bases). The sequencing input was peripheral blood. The clonotype originates from a man in his thirties or forties with active or convalescent COVID-19. The CDR3 nucleotides are TGTGCCAGCACCCGCGGGGCGAGAGGCAACAATGAGCAGTTCTTC. Its protein product is CASTRGARGNNEQFF.